Each of the 26 T cell receptor beta chains below was sequenced from the same sample in a study of shared clonotypes between healthy human individuals. Here immunoSEQ multiplex PCR was the method, and the copy in TCRdb shows in-frame clones only, minus some. The sample records over 850,000 clones, approximately 78% being singletons. Source material: memory CD4+ T cells from PBMCs. Subset meaning: CD45RA-negative fraction. These receptors originate from a man aged 18 to 35 in good health. Some clones in this sample may be carry-over from other donors' samples.

This clone was counted between two and nine times. The rearrangement links TRBV4-1 to TRBJ1-5, with 7 nucleotides matching TRBD1. J lost 0 bases, V lost 2 bases, and 10 bases had no gene match. CDR3 size: 18 residues. CDR1 and CDR2 (germline): MGHRA, YSYEKL. CDR3 sequence: CASSQMTGRPYSNQPQHF. In DNA, the CDR3 is TGCGCCAGCAGCCAAATGACAGGGCGACCCTATAGCAATCAGCCCCAGCATTTT.

The chain is built from TRBV12-5 and TRBJ2-3, with unresolved D. The V end lost 6 bases, the J end lost 4 bases, and 11 bases lay between the germline ends. Germline loops: CDR1 LGHNT, CDR2 FRNRAP. CDR3 size: 13 residues. CDR3 sequence reads: CASGASYPDTQYF. In nucleotides, the CDR3 is TGTGCTAGTGGCGCCTCTTATCCAGATACGCAGTATTTT.

Points on this clone: Other DNA sequences from this sample encode an identical CDR3 as well. V usage is TRBV10-3 and J usage is TRBJ2-3; TRBD2 matches 8 bases. The CDR3 totals 14 residues. The J segment lost 0 bases and the V segment lost 6 bases, leaving 2 bases of the junction unmatched. The germline V gene encodes CDR1 ENHRY and CDR2 SYGVKD. The CDR3 nucleotides are TGTGCCATCAGCACTAGCGGAAGCACAGATACGCAGTATTTT. This encodes CAISTSGSTDTQYF.

The chain links TRBV9 to TRBJ2-1; 13 positions match TRBD2. Looked up from germline, CDR1 is SGDLS and CDR2 is YYNGEE. This CDR3 is built from 20 residues. Trimming took 4 bases from V and 5 from J; bases not matched to a gene: 18. The CDR3: CASSLNIGDRTSGSDNEQFF. CDR3 nucleotide sequence: TGTGCCAGCAGCCTGAACATCGGGGATAGGACTAGCGGGAGTGACAATGAGCAGTTCTTC.

The chain carries TRBV28 and TRBJ1-5; D is ambiguous. Germline loops: CDR1 MDHEN, CDR2 SYDVKM. The germline V and J ends were trimmed by 6 bases and 7 bases, with 19 bases remaining between them. The CDR3 runs 15 residues. The CDR3 spells CASRGSGLGLQPQHF. For the CDR3, the DNA is TGTGCCAGCAGGGGATCGGGTTTGGGGTTACAGCCCCAGCATTTT.

The chain has TRBV13 and TRBJ2-1; 8 bases line up with TRBD2. The CDR3 sequence is 13 residues long. CDR1 and CDR2 from the germline V gene are PRHDT and FYEKMQ (reference sequence). J lost 4 bases, V lost 7 bases, and 3 bases had no gene match. The CDR3 nucleotides read TGTGCCAGCAAGCGGGGGCCTTACAATGAGCAGTTCTTC. As protein: CASKRGPYNEQFF. Filled out from reference TRBV13 and TRBJ2-1, the complete variable domain reads AAGVIQSPRHLIKEKRETATLKCYPIPRHDTVYWYQQGPGQDPQFLISFYEKMQSDKGSIPDRFSAQQFSDYHSELNMSSLELGDSALYFCASKRGPYNEQFFGPGTRLTVL.

For this clone: Within the sample, other DNA sequences also encode this same CDR3. In DNA, the CDR3 is TGTGCCAGCAGTTTGTCAGTTAATCAGCCCCAGCATTTT. This codes for CASSLSVNQPQHF. The chain couples TRBV27 to TRBJ1-5; D is ambiguous. CDR3 length equals 13 residues. V dropped 3 bases and J dropped 4 bases, with 7 bases sitting between them. Looked up from germline, CDR1 is MNHEY and CDR2 is SMNVEV (reference sequence).

V usage is TRBV5-1 and J usage is TRBJ2-2; D call uncertain. V dropped 7 bases and J dropped 0 bases, with 13 bases sitting between them. Per the germline V gene, CDR1 is SGHRS and CDR2 is YFSETQ. This CDR3 is 15 amino acids long. The CDR3 is CASGLGGTNTGELFF. The DNA of the CDR3 is TGCGCCAGCGGCCTCGGCGGAACGAACACCGGGGAGCTGTTTTTT.

This clone was seen a few times. The V call is TRBV7-2, the J call TRBJ2-3; TRBD2 matches at 12 bases. Per the germline V gene, CDR1 is SGHTA and CDR2 is FQGNSA. V lost 1 base and J lost 5; bases outside the gene matches: 7. This CDR3 has 17 residues. In DNA, the CDR3 is TGTGCCAGCAGCTTAGAGCGGACTAGCGGGAATGGAGATACGCAGTATTTT. This translates into CASSLERTSGNGDTQYF.

The V gene is TRBV5-1, the J gene TRBJ2-3; the D gene is possibly TRBD2 (5 bases). Germline loops: CDR1 SGHRS, CDR2 YFSETQ. V was clipped by 3 bases and J by 0 bases, with 5 bases between them. The CDR3 length is 13 residues. CDR3 protein: CASSWTSTDTQYF. The CDR3 bases are TGCGCCAGCAGCTGGACTAGCACAGATACGCAGTATTTT.

The rearrangement links TRBV10-3 to TRBJ2-7; 12 bases match TRBD2. Germline loops: CDR1 ENHRY, CDR2 SYGVKD. There are 16 residues in the CDR3. With V trimmed by 3 bases and J by 6 bases, 9 bases remained unmatched. The CDR3 DNA reads as TGTGCCATCAGTGATCTAGCGGGAGGGCCATCGGGCGAGCAGTACTTC. Translated: CAISDLAGGPSGEQYF.

Turning to this clone: The same CDR3 can be traced to other DNA sequences in this sample. This chain uses TRBV14 with TRBJ1-3; D gene ambiguous. V was clipped by 1 base and J by 1 base, with 2 bases between them. The CDR3 is 13 residues long. Germline CDR1 SGHDN, CDR2 FVKESK. This chain's CDR3 is CASSQGSGNTIYF. The CDR3 coding sequence is TGTGCCAGCAGCCAAGGGTCTGGAAACACCATATATTTT.

V is TRBV7-8 and J is TRBJ1-5, with 10 bases identical to TRBD1. CDR1 is SGHVS, CDR2 FQNEAQ, per germline. V was clipped by 1 base and J by 6 bases; unmatched bases: 6. The CDR3 runs 16 residues. In DNA, the CDR3 is TGTGCCAGCAGCTTAGTAGCGACAGGGGGCGGTCAGCCCCAGCATTTT. As protein: CASSLVATGGGQPQHF. Full variable domain (outside the CDR3, taken from reference TRBV7-8 and TRBJ1-5): GAGVSQSPRYKVAKRGQDVALRCDPISGHVSLFWYQQALGQGPEFLTYFQNEAQLDKSGLPSDRFFAERPEGSVSTLKIQRTQQEDSAVYLCASSLVATGGGQPQHFGDGTRLSIL.

The chain carries TRBV5-1 and TRBJ1-4; D is unclear. V was cut by 0 bases and J by 7 bases, with 10 bases left in between. CDR3 size: 14 residues. The germline CDR1 and CDR2 sequences are SGHRS and YFSETQ. In nucleotides, the CDR3 is TGCGCCAGCAGCTTGGTTTTCGGAGGTGAAAAACTGTTTTTT. Its protein product is CASSLVFGGEKLFF.

V and J are TRBV5-1 and TRBJ1-1; D gene uncertain. The V and J ends lost 0 bases and 3 bases respectively, with 6 bases between them. CDR3 size: 13 residues. Per the germline V gene, CDR1 is SGHRS and CDR2 is YFSETQ. The CDR3: CASSLEFDTEAFF. The DNA for the CDR3 is TGCGCCAGCAGCTTGGAATTCGACACTGAAGCTTTCTTT.

This rearrangement joins TRBV6-5 to TRBJ2-7, with D maybe TRBD2 (6 bases). Trimming shortened V by 4 bases and J by 8 bases, and 24 bases separated the two germline ends. The CDR3 loop spans 16 amino acids. CDR1 and CDR2 (germline): MNHEY, SVGAGI. CDR3 DNA sequence: TGTGCCAGCAGTTCTGCGGCGGGATGGTCGGTACGGAAGCAGTACTTC. The encoded protein is CASSSAAGWSVRKQYF.

The chain uses TRBV28 and TRBJ2-7; D unclear. Trimming removed 1 base from V and 6 bases from J, with 4 bases in between. Per the germline V gene, CDR1 is MDHEN and CDR2 is SYDVKM. This CDR3 comprises 11 residues. CDR3 protein: CASSLLVEQYF. The CDR3 DNA reads as TGTGCCAGCAGTTTATTAGTCGAGCAGTACTTC.

This clone has a single count. The rearrangement uses TRBV19 and TRBJ2-7; D is undetermined. Per germline, CDR1 LNHDA and CDR2 SQIVND (reference sequence). CDR3 length: 12 amino acids. The V gene lost 3 bases and the J gene lost 4 bases, with 7 bases spanning the gap. The CDR3 DNA reads as TGTGCCAGTAGTATGAGGTCTTACGAGCAGTACTTC. It codes for CASSMRSYEQYF. The full variable domain, rest sourced from reference TRBV19 and TRBJ2-7, is DGGITQSPKYLFRKEGQNVTLSCEQNLNHDAMYWYRQDPGQGLRLIYYSQIVNDFQKGDIAEGYSVSREKKESFPLTVTSAQKNPTAFYLCASSMRSYEQYFGPGTRLTVT.

The rearrangement links TRBV5-4 to TRBJ2-2, with 14 bases that match TRBD2. The CDR3 runs to 17 residues. Germline V CDR1 and CDR2: SGHNT, YYREEE (reference sequence). Losses at the gene ends were 4 bases for V and 4 bases for J; bases not matched to a gene: 6. The DNA of the CDR3 is TGTGCCAGCAGCCCCTGGACTAGCGGGAGGTTCACCGGGGAGCTGTTTTTT. Its protein product is CASSPWTSGRFTGELFF.

CDR3 sequence reads: CASSRTTGETQYF. In DNA form, the CDR3 reads TGCGCCAGCAGCCGGACTACCGGGGAGACCCAGTACTTC. The genes are TRBV5-1 and TRBJ2-5; possible D gene TRBD2, 6 bases. Germline V gene lookup returns CDR1 SGHRS and CDR2 YFSETQ. CDR3 length equals 13 residues. The V end was cut by 4 bases, the J end by 5 bases, with 12 bases between.

The gene calls are TRBV4-1 and TRBJ1-2, with TRBD1 matching over 7 bases. The CDR3 consists of 15 residues. V lost 1 base, J lost 0 bases, and 2 bases stayed unmatched. Looked up from germline, CDR1 is MGHRA and CDR2 is YSYEKL. In DNA form, the CDR3 reads TGCGCCAGCAGCCAAGGCGGGACAGCTAACTATGGCTACACCTTC. Encoded protein: CASSQGGTANYGYTF.

This chain links TRBV19 with TRBJ1-5; TRBD1 is a possible D gene (5 bases). Trimming took 0 bases from V and 6 from J, leaving 18 bases between them. The germline gives CDR1 LNHDA, CDR2 SQIVND (reference sequence). This CDR3 contains 17 residues. The CDR3 DNA sequence: TGTGCCAGTAGTATAGATCATTGGTGGAGTGGGGGTCAGCCCCAGCATTTT. Amino acids: CASSIDHWWSGGQPQHF.

This rearrangement joins TRBV28 to TRBJ1-1, with 7 bases aligning to TRBD1. V was clipped by 6 bases and J by 6 bases; unmatched bases: 13. Germline CDR1 reads MDHEN; CDR2 reads SYDVKM. The CDR3 loop spans 15 amino acids. The CDR3 reads CASRNDRAIAPEAFF. CDR3 in DNA: TGTGCCAGCAGAAATGACAGGGCTATCGCTCCTGAAGCTTTCTTT.

This clone was picked up a small number of times. Other DNA sequences from this sample encode an identical CDR3 as well. The chain has TRBV28 and TRBJ2-7; 8 positions match TRBD1. Germline trimming cut 4 bases from V and 2 bases from J; bases unmatched to any gene: 7. This CDR3 is built from 15 residues. CDR1 and CDR2 from the germline V gene are MDHEN and SYDVKM. This CDR3 reads CASSSPGQVPYEQYF. The CDR3 coding sequence is TGTGCCAGCAGTTCTCCGGGACAGGTTCCCTACGAGCAGTACTTC.

With respect to this clone: A junction boundary mismatches the germline segment, possibly from a read error. The rearrangement joins TRBV2 to TRBJ2-7, with 8 bases matching TRBD1. The CDR3 runs 11 residues. The germline V gene encodes CDR1 SNHLY and CDR2 FYNNEI. CDR3: CASSPGGGQAF. CDR3 nucleotide sequence: TGTGCCAGCAGTCCAGGGGGCGGTCAGGCCTTC.

This clone was seen a handful of times. This chain uses TRBV29-1 with TRBJ2-2; D uncertain. Germline CDR1 reads SQVTM; CDR2 reads ANQGSEA. The V end was cut by 6 bases, the J end by 6 bases, with 14 bases between. The CDR3 contains 13 residues. The CDR3 nucleotides read TGCAGCGTCCGGGCCGTTATAGCCGGGGAGCTGTTTTTT. Its translation is CSVRAVIAGELFF.